These 6 T cell receptor beta chains came from one sample sequenced in a study of blood T cell repertoires in COVID-19. This table comes from immunoSEQ multiplex PCR, and its TCRdb copy is limited to in-frame clones, with some not included. This table has roughly 180,000 clones, 94% appearing once. The sequenced sample consisted of peripheral blood. These receptors all stem from a young man with COVID-19, enrolled during active disease.

The rearrangement uses TRBV24-1 and TRBJ1-1; D not resolved. The CDR3 spans 17 residues. V was pared by 3 bases and J by 0 bases, with 16 bases between. The V gene's germline CDR1 is KGHDR and CDR2 SFDVKD. The CDR3 region is CATSDREQIDMNTEAFF. Written as DNA, the CDR3 is TGTGCCACCAGTGATCGAGAACAGATAGACATGAACACTGAAGCTTTCTTT.

This chain links TRBV19 with TRBJ1-4; no firm D call. The CDR3 totals 15 residues. Germline V lookup: CDR1 LNHDA, CDR2 SQIVND (reference sequence). V dropped 5 bases and J dropped 3 bases, with 13 bases sitting between them. The CDR3 spells CASSSTRLPNEKLFF. CDR3 bases: TGTGCCAGTAGTTCCACCAGGCTTCCTAATGAAAAACTGTTTTTT.

The chain is built from TRBV27 and TRBJ2-5; possibly TRBD1 for D (5 bases). The V end was cut by 2 bases, the J end by 4 bases, with 5 bases between. Germline CDR1 MNHEY, CDR2 SMNVEV (reference sequence). The CDR3 is 12 amino acids. As DNA, the CDR3 is TGTGCCAGCAGTTTACAGGGAGAGACCCAGTACTTC. Protein sequence: CASSLQGETQYF.

V and J are TRBV4-1 and TRBJ2-3; TRBD2 matches 9 bases. Per the germline V gene, CDR1 is MGHRA and CDR2 is YSYEKL. The V segment lost 3 bases and the J segment 2 bases; nucleotides outside the gene matches: 9. The length of the CDR3 is 17 residues. The CDR3 DNA sequence: TGCGCCAGCAGCCATCCCATGACTAGCGGCTACACAGATACGCAGTATTTT. Protein sequence: CASSHPMTSGYTDTQYF.

The rearrangement links TRBV7-9 to TRBJ2-7, with D maybe TRBD1 (5 bases). With 4 bases removed from V and 3 bases from J, the gap between germline ends came to 13 bases. Germline V lookup: CDR1 SEHNR, CDR2 FQNEAQ (reference sequence). The CDR3 runs 14 residues. The CDR3 DNA sequence: TGTGCCAGCAGCTCCGTACAGGCGAACTACGAGCAGTACTTC. Protein sequence: CASSSVQANYEQYF. Variable domain in full (rest from reference TRBV7-9 and TRBJ2-7): DTGVSQNPRHKITKRGQNVTFRCDPISEHNRLYWYRQTLGQGPEFLTYFQNEAQLEKSRLLSDRFSAERPKGSFSTLEIQRTEQGDSAMYLCASSSVQANYEQYFGPGTRLTVT.

The chain links TRBV4-1 to TRBJ2-5, with 8 bases that match TRBD1. This CDR3 has 16 residues. The germline V gene has CDR1 MGHRA and CDR2 YSYEKL. The J segment lost 4 bases and the V segment lost 4 bases, leaving 11 bases of the junction unmatched. Here the CDR3 DNA reads TGCGCCAGCAGCCTAACCTGGGGACAGGCGGGAGAGACCCAGTACTTC. It codes for CASSLTWGQAGETQYF.